Below, 22 T cell receptor beta chains from the same sample are listed, as sequenced in a study of identifying expanded T cells in peripheral blood. Sequencing was performed with immunoSEQ multiplex PCR; in TCRdb, only in-frame clones are kept and a portion is missing. The data hold about 110,000 clones, with 85% to 90% observed a single time. Sequencing was done on a sample of blood. The origin of the receptors is a person between 18 and 70 years old in good health.

CDR3 nucleotides: TGTGCCAGCAGCCTCAGGAGCTCCTACGAGCAGTACTTC. Protein: CASSLRSSYEQYF. The chain carries TRBV13 and TRBJ2-7; D unresolved. Germline V gene lookup returns CDR1 PRHDT and CDR2 FYEKMQ (reference sequence). The CDR3 extends over 13 amino acids. The V end was cut by 5 bases, the J end by 0 bases, with 8 bases between.

Concerning this clone itself: The junction does not match germline at one end; this may be a read error. This chain links TRBV6-6 with TRBJ2-3, with 10 bases that match TRBD2. The CDR3 spans 12 residues. Germline loops: CDR1 MNHNY, CDR2 SVGAGI (reference sequence). In nucleotides, the CDR3 is TGCGCAATAGCGGGGGGCGCAGATACGCAGTATTTT. Translated, it gives CAIAGGADTQYF.

This chain uses TRBV27 with TRBJ2-7; 7 positions match TRBD1. In germline, CDR1 is MNHEY, CDR2 SMNVEV (reference sequence). CDR3 length: 14 amino acids. V gave up 5 bases and J gave up 0 bases; unmatched junction bases: 4. The CDR3, as DNA: TGTGCCAGCAGTCCGACAGGGAGCTCCTACGAGCAGTACTTC. Protein: CASSPTGSSYEQYF.

J is TRBJ2-5 and V is TRBV28; 9 positions match TRBD2. Per the germline V gene, CDR1 is MDHEN and CDR2 is SYDVKM. The CDR3 contains 17 residues. Trimming cost V 0 bases and J 4 bases; bases outside gene matches: 9. In DNA form, the CDR3 reads TGTGCCAGCAGTTTATGGGCGGGAGCGGGGGGTTCAGAGACCCAGTACTTC. Translation: CASSLWAGAGGSETQYF.

The rearrangement uses TRBV7-7 and TRBJ1-1, with D perhaps matching TRBD1 (5 bases). Trimming took 1 base from V and 11 from J, leaving 14 bases between them. The CDR3 is 13 amino acids. The germline V gene has CDR1 SSHAT and CDR2 FNYEAQ (reference sequence). The DNA for the CDR3 is TGTGCCAGCAGCTTAGACCAGGGCGGAGAGGCTTTCTTT. It encodes CASSLDQGGEAFF.

The chain carries TRBV28 and TRBJ1-5; 7 bases match TRBD1. V was clipped by 6 bases and J by 3 bases; unmatched bases: 8. CDR3 length equals 15 residues. From germline, CDR1 is MDHEN and CDR2 SYDVKM. The CDR3 loop is CASRAGGAYNQPQHF. Written as DNA, the CDR3 is TGTGCCAGCAGGGCAGGGGGAGCATACAATCAGCCCCAGCATTTT.

The V call is TRBV27, the J call TRBJ2-7; D gene unclear. CDR3 length: 19 amino acids. Deletions cut 5 bases from V and 4 bases from J, with 30 bases between. Germline CDR1 is MNHEY and CDR2 is SMNVEV (reference sequence). Written as DNA, the CDR3 is TGTGCCAGCAGTCCCAAGACGGTGGGCCCCCACTCTCCCCTTTACGAGCAGTACTTC. This gives the protein CASSPKTVGPHSPLYEQYF.

The gene calls are TRBV29-1 and TRBJ2-7; weak D call: TRBD1 (6 bases). This CDR3 region has 14 residues. CDR1 is SQVTM and CDR2 is ANQGSEA in the germline V gene. V was cut by 1 base and J by 2 bases, with 12 bases left in between. The CDR3 region is CSVEGLDSTYEQYF. CDR3 DNA sequence: TGCAGCGTTGAAGGCCTGGACAGCACCTACGAGCAGTACTTC.

At least ten counts were recorded for this clone. The chain combines TRBV4-1 with TRBJ1-5; the D is unclear. Germline values: CDR1 MGHRA, CDR2 YSYEKL. Trimming took 5 bases from V and 2 from J, leaving 10 bases between them. The CDR3 runs to 14 residues. CDR3: CASSEIPGNQPQHF. DNA for the CDR3: TGCGCCAGCAGCGAAATTCCGGGCAATCAGCCCCAGCATTTT.

The chain uses TRBV4-3 and TRBJ1-2; maybe TRBD1 (5 bases). The V and J ends lost 2 bases and 10 bases respectively, with 11 bases between them. The length of the CDR3 is 12 residues. The germline V gene encodes CDR1 LGHNA and CDR2 YSLEER. The CDR3 coding sequence is TGCGCCAGCAGCCAATATGGGGGTATCTACACCTTC. Its translation is CASSQYGGIYTF.

The chain employs TRBV29-1 and TRBJ1-4, with 10 bases identical to TRBD1. The V segment lost 4 bases and the J segment 7 bases; nucleotides outside the gene matches: 3. This CDR3 has 13 residues. The germline CDR1 and CDR2 sequences are SQVTM and ANQGSEA. CDR3 nucleotides: TGCAGCGTTGTGCGGACAGGGGGTGAAAAACTGTTTTTT. It encodes CSVVRTGGEKLFF.

This chain's CDR3 is CASSQDGGAGGYNEQFF. The DNA for the CDR3 is TGCGCCAGCAGCCAAGACGGGGGGGCAGGGGGGTACAATGAGCAGTTCTTC. The rearrangement links TRBV4-3 to TRBJ2-1; D might be TRBD2 (8 bases). The V and J ends lost 0 bases and 4 bases respectively, with 16 bases between them. This CDR3 is built from 17 residues. The germline gives CDR1 LGHNA, CDR2 YSLEER.

The J gene is TRBJ1-2, the V gene TRBV6-5; 7 nucleotides match TRBD1. The CDR3 totals 15 residues. Trimming at V came to 4 bases and at J to 2 bases, leaving 7 bases not matched to a gene. Germline CDR1 and CDR2: MNHEY and SVGAGI. Here the CDR3 reads CASSSMTGSNYGYTF. The CDR3 coding sequence is TGTGCCAGCAGTTCGATGACAGGGAGCAACTATGGCTACACCTTC.

This chain joins TRBV11-2 and TRBJ1-2; 8 bases are shared with TRBD1. The CDR3 is 13 residues long. Germline V gene lookup returns CDR1 SGHAT and CDR2 FQNNGV. Germline trimming cut 5 bases from V and 8 bases from J; bases unmatched to any gene: 7. The CDR3 sequence: CASSRGQGGGYTF. The CDR3 DNA sequence: TGTGCCAGCAGCCGTGGACAGGGAGGGGGCTACACCTTC.

A note on this clone: Germline and junction disagree at one end, which may indicate a read error. The V call is TRBV9, the J call TRBJ1-2, with TRBD1 identical over 10 bases. The CDR3 consists of 16 residues. Germline CDR1 reads SGDLS; CDR2 reads YYNGEE. The CDR3 here is CASSDQTGGHHYGYTF. CDR3 in DNA: TGTGCCAGCAGCGACCAGACAGGGGGCCACCACTACGGCTACACCTTC.

The V call is TRBV7-6, the J call TRBJ1-5; D not resolved. V was pared by 5 bases and J by 6 bases, with 14 bases between. Germline assignment: CDR1 SGHVS and CDR2 FNYEAQ. The CDR3 spans 14 residues. This CDR3 reads CASSTRPDGQPQHF. CDR3 DNA sequence: TGTGCCAGCAGCACCCGACCCGACGGTCAGCCCCAGCATTTT.

This sequence joins TRBV25-1 and TRBJ2-3; no reliable D call. This CDR3 spans 16 amino acids. V lost 4 bases and J lost 2, with 16 bases in between. The germline V gene encodes CDR1 MGHDK and CDR2 SYGVNS. For the CDR3, the DNA is TGTGCCAGCAGTGCCGTCGGAGCACGTCTCACAGATACGCAGTATTTT. Its translation: CASSAVGARLTDTQYF.

This clone has just one count. CDR3 residues: CASSSGVNTEAFF. CDR3 bases: TGTGCCAGCAGCTCGGGGGTAAATACTGAAGCTTTCTTT. The chain uses TRBV7-2 and TRBJ1-1; D is perhaps TRBD1 (5 bases). Trimming removed 4 bases at V and 5 bases at J, with 11 bases between. From germline, CDR1 is SGHTA and CDR2 FQGNSA. CDR3 size: 13 residues. The full variable domain, its missing parts supplied by reference TRBV7-2 and TRBJ1-1, is GAGVSQSPSNKVTEKGKDVELRCDPISGHTALYWYRQSLGQGLEFLIYFQGNSAPDKSGLPSDRFSAERTGGSVSTLTIQRTQQEDSAVYLCASSSGVNTEAFFGQGTRLTVV.

J is TRBJ2-7 and V is TRBV11-2, with D possibly called TRBD1 or TRBD2 (5 bases each). The CDR3 totals 15 residues. Germline-derived CDR1 and CDR2 are SGHAT and FQNNGV. Trimming left V 1 base short and J 2 bases short, with 12 bases between. Here the CDR3 DNA reads TGTGCCAGCAGCTTAGCCCGGGGCAGCACCTACGAGCAGTACTTC. It yields the protein CASSLARGSTYEQYF.

The rearrangement links TRBV14 to TRBJ1-3; D is uncertain. Germline V lookup: CDR1 SGHDN, CDR2 FVKESK. The CDR3 is 17 residues long. V lost 0 bases, J lost 0 bases, and 12 bases lay in between. The DNA for the CDR3 is TGTGCCAGCAGCCAAGATTTTTGGGGAGGCTCTGGAAACACCATATATTTT. Amino acids: CASSQDFWGGSGNTIYF.

The V gene is TRBV6-5, the J gene TRBJ1-1, with D perhaps TRBD1 (6 bases). With 5 bases removed from V and 3 bases from J, the gap between germline ends came to 13 bases. CDR3 length: 14 residues. Germline lookup yields CDR1 MNHEY and CDR2 SVGAGI. The CDR3 here is CASSPARGYTEAFF. DNA of the CDR3: TGTGCCAGCAGTCCCGCCAGGGGATACACTGAAGCTTTCTTT.

The chain is built from TRBV10-3 and TRBJ1-1; no reliable D call. CDR3 size: 13 residues. The germline V and J ends were trimmed by 6 bases and 4 bases, with 12 bases remaining between them. Germline V CDR1 and CDR2: ENHRY, SYGVKD. The CDR3: CAIRPGSGTEAFF. CDR3 nucleotides: TGTGCCATCAGACCAGGCTCTGGCACTGAAGCTTTCTTT.